This TCR beta chain was observed in a study of a mutant IDH1 vaccine in newly diagnosed glioma. For the study at large: In weeks 1, 3, 5, 7, 11, 15, 19 and 23, patients were vaccinated. Treated patients showed a male proportion of around 62%, a female proportion of about 38%, and a mean age of about 41 years.

The method was immunoSEQ multiplex PCR; TCRdb's version includes in-frame clones alone and lacks a portion of them. The repertoire holds 88,000 or so clones, over 75% seen once, with approximately 2.1% in the top ten. The CDR3 has 12 residues. Between the trimmed V and J ends, which lost 5 bases and 6 bases, there was a span of 8 bases. Germline loops: CDR1 SGHVS, CDR2 FNYEAQ. This sample's time point: week 23, last vaccination. Vaccination comprised doses that each held 300 ug of mutant IDH1 20-mer peptide, plus topical imiquimod. This clone was detected only once. As yet, its antigen is unknown. Sequenced here: PBMCs, sampled from a glioma patient whose treatment included an IDH1 peptide vaccine. The chain is built from TRBV7-6 and TRBJ2-1; the D gene is possibly TRBD2 (5 bases). This sequence originates from a man under 40 with glioma. Some clones in this sample may be carry-over from other donors' samples. The CDR3 here is CASSPLGNEQFF. The CDR3, as DNA: TGTGCCAGCAGCCCACTAGGCAATGAGCAGTTCTTC.